This T cell receptor (beta chain) was sequenced during a study of long-term antiretroviral therapy in people with HIV. V was clipped by 1 base and J by 4 bases, with 9 bases between them. The CDR3 is 14 residues long. Germline values: CDR1 SGDLS, CDR2 YYNGEE. The libraries were made with immunoSEQ v3.0 at survey level. Repertoires were generated with immunoSEQ multiplex PCR, while TCRdb's copy carries only in-frame clones and drops some. Altogether about 43,000 clones are present, 86% being singletons, with the ten largest covering approximately 5%. The chain recombines TRBV9 with TRBJ2-1, with D hard to call. The TCR originated in a woman in her forties or fifties with HIV. This material consisted of unsorted PBMCs, taken 0.1 years before starting antiretroviral therapy. The CDR3 DNA is TGTGCCAGCAGCGTAAGTTTACAGTACAATGAGCAGTTCTTC. Its protein is CASSVSLQYNEQFF.